This is a list of T cell receptor beta chains from one sample in a study of blood T cell repertoires in COVID-19. Generated by immunoSEQ multiplex PCR, the TCRdb table keeps only in-frame clones and is missing some. The sample contains roughly 140,000 clones, around four fifths of which appear only once. Sequenced sample: peripheral blood. All receptors derive from a middle-aged woman with active or convalescent COVID-19. CDR3s include the opening cysteine and the closing phenylalanine or tryptophan. Fields, in order: V gene, clone size, D gene, J gene, CDR3 DNA, CDR3 protein. A D gene is named only where the DNA matches it firmly. Size is stated for part of the rows, as once, few or many counts, or as a class when the clone is expanded.

TRBV11-3	-	-	TRBJ1-6	TGTGCCAGCAGCTACTTTAATTCACCCCTCCACTTT	CASSYFNSPLHF
TRBV29-1	-	-	TRBJ1-1	TGCAGCGTTGAGGGCCCCAGGGGAGTAGAGAACACTGAAGCTTTCTTT	CSVEGPRGVENTEAFF
TRBV5-6	-	TRBD1	TRBJ2-3	TGTGCCAGCAGCTTGGTTGCAGGGGGTGCAGATACGCAGTATTTT	CASSLVAGGADTQYF
TRBV6-6	-	-	TRBJ2-7	TGTGCCACCCTCAGGACAGCGAGCTCCTACGAGCAGTACTTC	CATLRTASSYEQYF
TRBV7-6	-	-	TRBJ1-1	TGTGCCAGCAGCCCCCGGGGGTCACCTGAAGCTTTCTTT	CASSPRGSPEAFF
TRBV2	-	-	TRBJ1-2	TGTGCCAGCAGTGAAACCGCGGGGAACTATGGCTACACCTTC	CASSETAGNYGYTF
TRBV5-1	-	TRBD1	TRBJ1-1	TGCGCCAGCAGCTTAGACCAGGGGGCGAACACTGAAGCTTTCTTT	CASSLDQGANTEAFF
TRBV9	-	TRBD2	TRBJ2-3	TGTGCCAGCAGCGCCAGGATAGCGGGAGGGGCAGATACGCAGTATTTT	CASSARIAGGADTQYF
TRBV3-1/TRBV3-2	few	-	TRBJ1-6	TGTGCCAGCAGCTTAAACAGGGATAATTCACCCCTCCACTTT	CASSLNRDNSPLHF
TRBV9	-	TRBD2	TRBJ2-3	TGTGCCAGCAGCAGACCCATTAGCGGGGCTAGCACAGATACGCAGTATTTT	CASSRPISGASTDTQYF
TRBV28	-	-	TRBJ2-5	TGTGCCAGCAGTTACATGAAGACCCAGTACTTC	CASSYMKTQYF
TRBV6-5	-	TRBD1	TRBJ2-7	TGTGCCAGCAGTCCGACAGGGGGGGGCTACGAGCAGTACTTC	CASSPTGGGYEQYF
TRBV7-9	-	TRBD1	TRBJ1-6	TGTGCCAGCCAGACGGAGGGACAGAGCTCCTATAATTCACCCCTCCACTTT	CASQTEGQSSYNSPLHF
TRBV27	once	-	TRBJ1-4	TGTGCCAGCAGTCCCAGGGGAAGACTAGAAAAACTGTTTTTT	CASSPRGRLEKLFF
TRBV2	-	-	TRBJ1-1	TGTGCCAGCAGTGAATCGCTGGGGGGAGGAGACACTGAAGCTTTCTTT	CASSESLGGGDTEAFF
TRBV9	-	TRBD1	TRBJ1-6	TGTGCCAGCGCCTCCCGGGACAGGGGAGGTTCACCCCTCCACTTT	CASASRDRGGSPLHF
TRBV15	-	-	TRBJ1-6	TGTGCCACCAGCAGAGGGTTTGCAGGCCGCAATTCACCCCTCCACTTT	CATSRGFAGRNSPLHF
TRBV28	-	-	TRBJ1-5	TGTGCCAGCAGTCCTCACGGGGCGGGGCATGGGTCCCAGCATTTT	CASSPHGAGHGSQHF
TRBV5-1	-	TRBD2	TRBJ2-7	TGCGCCAGCAGCTTGGGAGGGGCGGGGGGCCACGAGCAGTACTTC	CASSLGGAGGHEQYF
TRBV7-2	-	-	TRBJ2-3	TGTGCCAGCAGCTCTTACACAGATACGCAGTATTTT	CASSSYTDTQYF
TRBV23-1	-	TRBD2	TRBJ2-2	TGCGCCAGCAGTCAATCAATGACTAGCGGGAGCTCGGACGGGGAGCTGTTTTTT	CASSQSMTSGSSDGELFF
TRBV10-1	-	-	TRBJ2-3	TGCGCCAGCAGTGAGACATTACGCACAGATACGCAGTATTTT	CASSETLRTDTQYF
TRBV5-6	-	TRBD2	TRBJ2-5	TGTGCCAGCAGCGGGAGGGGCGGGGGGCGAGAGACCCAGTACTTC	CASSGRGGGRETQYF
TRBV5-4	-	TRBD1	TRBJ1-2	TGTGCCAGCAGCCCTGGACAGGGAGACTATGGCTACACCTTC	CASSPGQGDYGYTF
TRBV28	few	TRBD1	TRBJ1-2	TGTGCCAGCAGGACGCCCGGACAGGGGGCCTCCTATGGCTACACCTTC	CASRTPGQGASYGYTF
TRBV6-6	-	TRBD1	TRBJ2-7	TGTGCCAGCAGGGGTAGGACAGGAGTCTACGAGCAGTACTTC	CASRGRTGVYEQYF
TRBV30	-	-	TRBJ1-4	TGTGCCTGGAGTGGGCTTGCAACTAATGAAAAACTGTTTTTT	CAWSGLATNEKLFF
TRBV30	-	-	TRBJ1-1	TGTGCCTGGGAAAAGACAGGGAACACTGAAGCTTTCTTT	CAWEKTGNTEAFF
TRBV27	once	-	TRBJ2-7	TGTGCCAGCACCAATAGCAACTCCTACGAGCAGTACTTC	CASTNSNSYEQYF
TRBV28	-	-	TRBJ1-2	TGTGTCTCAAGGGGGACGGTTTATGGCTACACCTTC	CVSRGTVYGYTF
TRBV11-3	-	-	TRBJ2-7	TGTGCCAGCAGCCTCCCAGGGACCTACGAGCAGTACTTC	CASSLPGTYEQYF
TRBV28	few	-	TRBJ1-4	TGTGCCAGCAGTTCGGGGGGGCCGAATGAAAAACTGTTTTTT	CASSSGGPNEKLFF
TRBV12-5	-	TRBD1	TRBJ1-2	TGTGCTAGTGGCCCCGGGGACAGGGATGGCTACACCTTC	CASGPGDRDGYTF
TRBV2	-	-	TRBJ1-3	TGTGCCAGCAGTGGGGCACCATGGAAATCTGGAAACACCATATATTTT	CASSGAPWKSGNTIYF
TRBV9	once	-	TRBJ2-2	TGTGCCAGCAGCGTAGATGCAGCGAACACCGGGGAGCTGTTTTTT	CASSVDAANTGELFF
TRBV7-2	once	-	TRBJ2-7	TGTGCCAGCAGCTTACTCGGTTTCGAGCAGTACTTC	CASSLLGFEQYF
TRBV6-1	medium-sized	-	TRBJ1-2	TGTGCCAGCAGTGAAGTGGATTATGGAGGGGAAGGCTACACCTTC	CASSEVDYGGEGYTF
TRBV11-2	-	TRBD2	TRBJ2-1	TGTGCCAGCAGCTTCGGGACTAGTAGGGGTGAGCAGTTCTTC	CASSFGTSRGEQFF
TRBV7-2	-	-	TRBJ2-6	TGTGCCAGCAGCTTATTATCCAGGGCCCCCTCTGGGGCCAACGTCCTGACTTTC	CASSLLSRAPSGANVLTF
TRBV5-5	-	-	TRBJ1-4	TGTGCCAGCAGCTTGGCCGGGACACGGGATGAAAAACTGTTTTTT	CASSLAGTRDEKLFF
TRBV7-2	-	-	TRBJ1-2	TGTGCCAGCACCCCCGGGGGAATTTATGGCTACACCTTC	CASTPGGIYGYTF
TRBV19	-	TRBD1	TRBJ2-7	TGTGCCAGTAGCGTGACAGGGCCCTACGAGCAGTACTTC	CASSVTGPYEQYF
TRBV7-9	-	TRBD1	TRBJ1-2	TGTGCCAGCAGCCTAGGACAGGGGGCTGGAGGCTACACCTTC	CASSLGQGAGGYTF
TRBV28	-	-	TRBJ1-2	TGTGCCAGCAGTTTAGGGTTAGGGGACTATGGCTACACCTTC	CASSLGLGDYGYTF
TRBV27	-	-	TRBJ2-7	TGTGCCAGCAGTCTACAGGGCTGGGGGCCGCTGGGCTACGAGCAGTACTTC	CASSLQGWGPLGYEQYF
TRBV19	once	-	TRBJ2-7	TGTGCCAGTAGTAGGTCGCAGGGCTACGAGCAGTACTTC	CASSRSQGYEQYF
TRBV28	-	TRBD1	TRBJ2-7	TGTGCCAGCAGTTTATTAGGACAGGGCATTATTACCAATTCCTACGAGCAGTACTTC	CASSLLGQGIITNSYEQYF
TRBV28	-	-	TRBJ1-4	TGTGCCAGCAGTTTATGGGGGGGTTCTAATGAAAAACTGTTTTTT	CASSLWGGSNEKLFF
TRBV5-1	-	TRBD2	TRBJ2-3	TGCGCCAGCAGCCTGGGGGGGACTAGCGGCGCAGATACGCAGTATTTT	CASSLGGTSGADTQYF
TRBV18	-	-	TRBJ2-7	TGTGCCAGCTCCCAGACATCAGTGACCCCCGAGCAGTACTTC	CASSQTSVTPEQYF
TRBV28	few	TRBD1	TRBJ1-4	TGTGCCAGCAGGACAGGGAGTTATGAAAAACTGTTTTTT	CASRTGSYEKLFF
TRBV11-3	-	-	TRBJ2-5	TGTGCCAGCAGCATCACTAGAACGGAGACCCAGTACTTC	CASSITRTETQYF
TRBV2	few	-	TRBJ2-7	TGTGCCAGCAGTGAACCGTGGCGAGACGGGTACGAGCAGTACTTC	CASSEPWRDGYEQYF